The 26 T cell receptor beta chains below were found in one sample sequenced in a study of Ad26.COV2.S vaccination and SARS-CoV-2 variants (TCRdb year 2021). Libraries were prepared through the immunoSEQ multiplex PCR assay. In its TCRdb copy, this immuneACCESS table keeps in-frame sequences only and misses some clones. Where compared with another copy, unresolved V genes explain less than half of these, and the others have no known cause. In this sample the table shows around 300,000 clones, roughly 90% of which occur a single time. Clones ranked in the top ten supply roughly 6% of the sample. What the treatment or condition label conveys for this sample: around 19 received Ad26.COV2.S at low or high dose, single or two shots; 5 received placebo; per-sample allocation not given. For vaccine and placebo recipients, repertoires were sequenced using samples collected on day 63 after the first injection.

This specimen consisted of peripheral blood, obtained in a trial of Ad26.COV2.S vaccine versus placebo. These receptors originate from a person between 18 and 59 years old who received the Ad26.COV2.S COVID-19 vaccine or a placebo.

The V gene is TRBV11-2, the J gene TRBJ2-4; 8 nucleotides line up with TRBD1. Germline V gives CDR1 SGHAT, CDR2 FQNNGV. The CDR3 spans 18 residues. The trim removed 5 bases at V and 0 bases at J, leaving 12 bases unmatched. The CDR3 reads CASSPGQGLILAKNIQYF. CDR3 DNA sequence: TGTGCCAGCAGCCCTGGACAGGGTTTAATCTTAGCCAAAAACATTCAGTACTTC. Full variable domain (missing parts from reference TRBV11-2 and TRBJ2-4): EAGVAQSPRYKIIEKRQSVAFWCNPISGHATLYWYQQILGQGPKLLIQFQNNGVVDDSQLPKDRFSAERLKGVDSTLKIQPAKLEDSAVYLCASSPGQGLILAKNIQYFGAGTRLSVL.

To note about this clone: Relative to the germline gene, one junction end is altered; a read error may explain this. The V gene is TRBV5-1, the J gene TRBJ2-7, with D perhaps TRBD1 or TRBD2 (6 bases each). This CDR3 comprises 11 residues. CDR1 and CDR2 (germline): SGHRS, YFSETQ. The CDR3 protein is CASKSGGAWDF. CDR3 sequence (DNA): TGCGCCAGCAAATCCGGGGGCGCGTGGGACTTC. The variable domain in full, completed from reference TRBV5-1 and TRBJ2-7, reads KAGVTQTPRYLIKTRGQQVTLSCSPISGHRSVSWYQQTPGQGLQFLFEYFSETQRNKGNFPGRFSGRQFSNSRSEMNVSTLELGDSALYLCASKSGGAWDFGPGTRLTVT.

V is TRBV7-8 and J is TRBJ2-1; 12 nucleotides match TRBD1. The V gene's germline CDR1 is SGHVS and CDR2 FQNEAQ. V lost 5 bases to trimming and J lost 4 bases; unmatched junction nucleotides: 9. The CDR3 spans 17 residues. The CDR3 DNA reads as TGTGCCAGCAGCCCCCAAGGGACAGGGGGCCTTTACAATGAGCAGTTCTTC. Its translation is CASSPQGTGGLYNEQFF.

This chain joins TRBV7-9 and TRBJ1-5; weak D call: TRBD1 (6 bases). V was clipped by 5 bases and J by 3 bases, with 14 bases between them. Germline V gives CDR1 SEHNR, CDR2 FQNEAQ (reference sequence). The CDR3 has 15 residues. CDR3 sequence reads: CASSTKQGNNQPQHF. CDR3 nucleotide sequence: TGTGCCAGCAGCACAAAACAGGGAAACAATCAGCCCCAGCATTTT.

This chain uses TRBV28 with TRBJ1-5, with a tentative D call TRBD1 (6 bases). The CDR3 is 13 residues long. From germline, CDR1 is MDHEN and CDR2 SYDVKM. V was trimmed by 6 bases and J by 9 bases, leaving 15 bases between them. CDR3 region: CASRSDSHRPQHF. CDR3 sequence (DNA): TGTGCCAGCAGGTCGGACAGTCACCGGCCCCAGCATTTT.

V usage is TRBV10-1 and J usage is TRBJ1-1, with D tentatively TRBD1 (6 bases). The germline gives CDR1 WNHNN, CDR2 SYGVQD (reference sequence). The CDR3 spans 15 residues. V was pared by 3 bases and J by 1 base, with 12 bases between. The CDR3 DNA is TGCGCCAGCAGTGACAGGGGTAAAAGGAACACTGAAGCTTTCTTT. Translating it yields CASSDRGKRNTEAFF.

This chain links TRBV3-1 (or the pseudogene TRBV3-2) with TRBJ2-7, with 9 nucleotides matching TRBD1. Looked up from germline, CDR1 is LGHDT and CDR2 is YNNKEL (reference sequence). There are 15 residues in the CDR3. V dropped 1 base and J dropped 3; count of bases not matched to a gene: 4. The CDR3 bases are TGTGCCAGCAGCCAAGGTCGGACAGGGGACTACGAGCAGTACTTC. Translated, it gives CASSQGRTGDYEQYF.

The chain carries TRBV2 and TRBJ2-2, with 9 bases identical to TRBD1. CDR3 length: 16 residues. Unmatched junction bases numbered 8, after V lost 4 bases and J lost 5 bases. Looked up from germline, CDR1 is SNHLY and CDR2 is FYNNEI. The CDR3 bases are TGTGCCAGCAGTGTTTCACAGGGGGCCCGGACCGGGGAGCTGTTTTTT. It codes for CASSVSQGARTGELFF. Drawing the rest from reference TRBV2 and TRBJ2-2, the complete variable domain is EPEVTQTPSHQVTQMGQEVILRCVPISNHLYFYWYRQILGQKVEFLVSFYNNEISEKSEIFDDQFSVERPDGSNFTLKIRSTKLEDSAMYFCASSVSQGARTGELFFGEGSRLTVL.

To note about this clone: The same CDR3 arises from other DNA sequences in this sample as well. This chain links TRBV3-1 (or the pseudogene TRBV3-2) with TRBJ2-5; no firm D call. The ends were cut back, 1 base at V and 7 bases at J, with 4 bases in the middle. CDR1 LGHDT and CDR2 YNNKEL come from the germline V gene (reference sequence). This CDR3 is 11 amino acids long. The CDR3 DNA sequence: TGTGCCAGCAGCCAAGGGGGGACCCAGTACTTC. This encodes CASSQGGTQYF.

The chain uses TRBV7-3 and TRBJ2-2; 10 positions match TRBD2. The CDR3 loop spans 17 amino acids. The germline CDR1 and CDR2 sequences are SGHTA and FQGTGA. V shed 5 bases, J shed 5 bases, and the junction held 11 bases outside the gene matches. DNA of the CDR3: TGTGCCAGCAGCCCACCTGGCCTAGCGGGAGATACCGGGGAGCTGTTTTTT. This translates into CASSPPGLAGDTGELFF.

The chain combines TRBV14 with TRBJ1-2; D gene ambiguous. The ends were cut back, 0 bases at V and 5 bases at J, with 4 bases in the middle. Germline CDR1 and CDR2: SGHDN and FVKESK. CDR3 length: 12 residues. CDR3 DNA: TGTGCCAGCAGCCAAGACGAATATGGCTACACCTTC. Its protein product is CASSQDEYGYTF.

The chain employs TRBV2 and TRBJ2-2; 7 bases match TRBD2. Germline CDR1 reads SNHLY; CDR2 reads FYNNEI. This CDR3 is built from 15 residues. V was clipped by 4 bases and J by 1 base; unmatched bases: 3. DNA for the CDR3: TGTGCCAGCAGTGTGGGAGGGTTGAACACCGGGGAGCTGTTTTTT. Its protein product is CASSVGGLNTGELFF.

V and J are TRBV24-1 and TRBJ2-1, with a possible D match to TRBD1 (5 bases). Deletions cut 3 bases from V and 7 bases from J, with 15 bases between. From germline, CDR1 is KGHDR and CDR2 SFDVKD. This CDR3 comprises 15 residues. The CDR3 sequence is CATSDRRQGRNEQFF. In nucleotides, the CDR3 is TGTGCCACCAGTGATCGTCGCCAGGGCCGGAATGAGCAGTTCTTC.

The chain uses TRBV7-2 and TRBJ1-5; D is ambiguous. V lost 1 base and J lost 0, with 7 bases in between. The CDR3 spans 15 residues. Germline loops: CDR1 SGHTA, CDR2 FQGNSA. The CDR3 reads CASSLEWGSNQPQHF. CDR3 coding DNA: TGTGCCAGCAGCTTAGAGTGGGGTAGCAATCAGCCCCAGCATTTT.

CDR3 coding DNA: TGTGCCAGCAGCTTAGAGGCCTGGCGTAGCGACGAGCAGTACTTC. Translation gives CASSLEAWRSDEQYF. The genes are TRBV7-9 and TRBJ2-7; a possible D gene is TRBD2 (5 bases). Trimming removed 1 base from V and 5 bases from J, with 15 bases in between. CDR1 is SEHNR and CDR2 is FQNEAQ in the germline V gene (reference sequence). The CDR3 length is 15 residues.

The V call is TRBV25-1, the J call TRBJ2-1; 7 nucleotides agree with TRBD2. CDR1 is MGHDK, CDR2 SYGVNS, per germline. The CDR3 is made up of 16 amino acids. Unmatched junction bases numbered 7, after V lost 0 bases and J lost 5 bases. The CDR3 DNA is TGTGCCAGCAGTGAATATGGGCTAGCGGACAACAATGAGCAGTTCTTC. This sequence encodes CASSEYGLADNNEQFF. The variable domain in full, completed from reference TRBV25-1 and TRBJ2-1, reads EADIYQTPRYLVIGTGKKITLECSQTMGHDKMYWYQQDPGMELHLIHYSYGVNSTEKGDLSSESTVSRIRTEHFPLTLESARPSHTSQYLCASSEYGLADNNEQFFGPGTRLTVL.

The V call is TRBV7-2, the J call TRBJ2-2, with D hard to call. This CDR3 is built from 15 residues. Germline values: CDR1 SGHTA, CDR2 FQGNSA. V was trimmed by 1 base and J by 5 bases, leaving 11 bases between them. The CDR3 sequence: CASSLGLPRTGELFF. The DNA of the CDR3 is TGTGCCAGCAGCTTAGGACTTCCCCGAACCGGGGAGCTGTTTTTT.

This chain connects TRBV29-1 to TRBJ2-7; TRBD1 might be the D (5 bases). V shed 7 bases and J shed 0 bases, with 16 bases lying between them. The germline V gene encodes CDR1 SQVTM and CDR2 ANQGSEA. The CDR3 spans 14 residues. The CDR3 DNA reads as TGCAGCGCCCTAGGTCAGGGTAGCTCCTACGAGCAGTACTTC. Translation: CSALGQGSSYEQYF.

The rearrangement uses TRBV5-6 and TRBJ2-7, with D tentatively TRBD1 (6 bases). The CDR3 runs 12 residues. Trimming left V 1 base short and J 6 bases short, with 8 bases between. Per the germline V gene, CDR1 is SGHDT and CDR2 is YYEEEE. CDR3 residues: CASSLTGFEQYF. The CDR3 nucleotides are TGTGCCAGCAGCTTGACAGGGTTCGAGCAGTACTTC.

V usage is TRBV21-1 and J usage is TRBJ2-7; the table's D call, TRBD1, has no DNA check behind it. TRBV21-1 is shown as a pseudogene. The CDR3 is 10 amino acids. The CDR3 DNA is TGTGCCAGCACCACCTACGAGCAGTACTTC. It specifies CASTTYEQYF.

V gene TRBV7-9 combines with J gene TRBJ1-1, with D tentatively TRBD1 (5 bases). The ends were cut back, 0 bases at V and 12 bases at J, with 17 bases in the middle. This CDR3 comprises 14 residues. Germline V gene sequence: CDR1 SEHNR, CDR2 FQNEAQ (reference sequence). The CDR3 coding sequence is TGTGCCAGCAGCTTAGCGCTGGACGAGGGGTCCACTTTCTTT. Translation gives CASSLALDEGSTFF.

The V and J genes are TRBV6-2 or TRBV6-3 and TRBJ2-1; D is possibly TRBD2 (7 bases). Germline CDR1 is MNHEY and CDR2 is SVGEGT. Trimming stripped 2 bases from V and 8 bases from J, with 16 bases between. The CDR3 has 15 residues. The CDR3 here is CASSYSEQGRDEQFF. CDR3 coding DNA: TGTGCCAGCAGTTACAGCGAGCAGGGGAGGGATGAGCAGTTCTTC.

V and J are TRBV11-2 and TRBJ2-1; D gene unclear. V shed 0 bases and J shed 8 bases, with 5 bases lying between them. The germline V gene has CDR1 SGHAT and CDR2 FQNNGV. This CDR3 comprises 12 residues. The CDR3 DNA follows: TGTGCCAGCAGCTTAGATTACCATGAGCAGTTCTTC. This gives the protein CASSLDYHEQFF.

The J gene is TRBJ2-6, the V gene TRBV19; D gene uncertain. This CDR3 region has 17 residues. The V end was cut by 0 bases, the J end by 0 bases, with 9 bases between. Germline-derived CDR1 and CDR2 are LNHDA and SQIVND (reference sequence). CDR3 sequence: CASSIDLQSSGANVLTF. DNA of the CDR3: TGTGCCAGTAGTATAGATCTACAGAGCTCTGGGGCCAACGTCCTGACTTTC.

The chain couples TRBV14 to TRBJ1-3; TRBD1 is a possible D gene (5 bases). V lost 5 bases and J lost 4, with 18 bases in between. Germline lookup yields CDR1 SGHDN and CDR2 FVKESK. The CDR3 runs to 16 residues. CDR3 protein: CASSTRQTVWGNTIYF. The CDR3 nucleotides are TGTGCCAGCAGCACTAGACAGACGGTGTGGGGAAACACCATATATTTT.

This chain uses TRBV7-2 with TRBJ2-7; D remains unclear. The CDR3 covers 11 residues. The V end was cut by 4 bases, the J end by 9 bases, with 10 bases between. The germline V gene encodes CDR1 SGHTA and CDR2 FQGNSA. The CDR3 coding sequence is TGTGCCAGCAGCTACGGTTCTGTGCAGTACTTC. Translated, it gives CASSYGSVQYF.